Each of the 22 T cell receptor beta chains below was sequenced from the same sample in a study of blood T cell repertoires in COVID-19. Here immunoSEQ multiplex PCR was the method, and the copy in TCRdb shows in-frame clones only, minus some. The sample records approximately 230,000 clones, approximately 82% being singletons. The sequencing input was peripheral blood. The origin of the receptors is a man at least 80 years old with acute or convalescent COVID-19.

The chain carries TRBV7-9 and TRBJ1-2, with D perhaps matching TRBD1 (5 bases). V dropped 5 bases and J dropped 1 base, with 8 bases sitting between them. In germline, CDR1 is SEHNR, CDR2 FQNEAQ (reference sequence). The CDR3 totals 13 residues. CDR3 protein: CASSPDSNYGYTF. As DNA, the CDR3 is TGTGCCAGCAGCCCCGACAGTAACTATGGCTACACCTTC.

The chain carries TRBV27 and TRBJ2-7; D is ambiguous. This CDR3 comprises 14 residues. Per the germline V gene, CDR1 is MNHEY and CDR2 is SMNVEV (reference sequence). V was cut by 5 bases and J by 5 bases, with 16 bases left in between. CDR3 in DNA: TGTGCCAGCAGTACCCTTTTAGCCGTCCACGAGCAGTACTTC. Translation: CASSTLLAVHEQYF.

The V call is TRBV29-1, the J call TRBJ1-1, with D maybe TRBD1 (6 bases). Trimming removed 7 bases from V and 6 bases from J, with 15 bases in between. The CDR3 loop spans 12 amino acids. Looked up from germline, CDR1 is SQVTM and CDR2 is ANQGSEA. The CDR3 bases are TGCAGCGGGATACAGGGTGGGCCTGAAGCTTTCTTT. Translated: CSGIQGGPEAFF. Full variable domain (outside the CDR3, taken from reference TRBV29-1 and TRBJ1-1): SAVISQKPSRDICQRGTSLTIQCQVDSQVTMMFWYRQQPGQSLTLIATANQGSEATYESGFVIDKFPISRPNLTFSTLTVSNMSPEDSSIYLCSGIQGGPEAFFGQGTRLTVV.

The chain joins TRBV5-6 to TRBJ2-5; D gene ambiguous. Trimming cost V 2 bases and J 3 bases, with 8 bases left between them. The germline V gene encodes CDR1 SGHDT and CDR2 YYEEEE. This CDR3 spans 13 amino acids. The CDR3 here is CASSFSNEETQYF. As DNA, the CDR3 is TGTGCCAGCAGCTTTAGTAACGAAGAGACCCAGTACTTC.

The V and J genes are TRBV30 and TRBJ1-3; 7 positions match TRBD1. The ends lost 6 bases at V and 4 bases at J; junction bases unmatched: 6. Per the germline V gene, CDR1 is GTSNPN and CDR2 is SVGIG (reference sequence). CDR3 size: 13 residues. The CDR3 is CACGGQPGNTIYF. CDR3 bases: TGTGCCTGTGGGGGACAGCCCGGAAACACCATATATTTT.

The rearrangement links TRBV7-2 to TRBJ1-1; D gene unclear. Germline CDR1 SGHTA, CDR2 FQGNSA. The CDR3 runs 14 residues. Trimming took off 5 bases at V and 5 bases at J, with 15 bases between the two ends. CDR3 sequence: CASSAIPGKTEAFF. CDR3 nucleotide sequence: TGTGCCAGCAGCGCGATTCCGGGAAAGACTGAAGCTTTCTTT. Drawing the rest from reference TRBV7-2 and TRBJ1-1, the complete variable domain is GAGVSQSPSNKVTEKGKDVELRCDPISGHTALYWYRQSLGQGLEFLIYFQGNSAPDKSGLPSDRFSAERTGGSVSTLTIQRTQQEDSAVYLCASSAIPGKTEAFFGQGTRLTVV.

J is TRBJ1-2 and V is TRBV10-2, with D possibly being TRBD1 (6 bases). V lost 6 bases and J lost 3, with 14 bases in between. This CDR3 is 14 amino acids long. Germline loops: CDR1 WSHSY, CDR2 SAAADI. CDR3 sequence: CASRDVGHYYGYTF. Here the CDR3 DNA reads TGCGCCAGCAGAGACGTGGGACACTACTATGGCTACACCTTC.

The rearrangement links TRBV20-1 to TRBJ1-2, with D perhaps TRBD1 (5 bases). This CDR3 is 13 amino acids long. V dropped 3 bases and J dropped 2 bases, with 10 bases sitting between them. Germline CDR1 is DFQATT and CDR2 is SNEGSKA (reference sequence). The CDR3 loop reads CSASMTENYGYTF. The CDR3 nucleotides are TGCAGTGCTAGTATGACAGAGAACTATGGCTACACCTTC.

The J gene is TRBJ2-2, the V gene TRBV6-5; tentative D call: TRBD1 (6 bases). V lost 6 bases to trimming and J lost 1 base, with 12 bases between them. CDR1 is MNHEY, CDR2 SVGAGI, per germline. The CDR3 runs 15 residues. The CDR3 DNA reads TGTGCCAGCAGCAGGGGACAACGGAACACCGGGGAGCTGTTTTTT. This encodes CASSRGQRNTGELFF.

Comments on this clone: Other DNA sequences within the sample encode an identical CDR3. This sequence joins TRBV13 and TRBJ2-1; 12 bases agree with TRBD2. Looked up from germline, CDR1 is PRHDT and CDR2 is FYEKMQ (reference sequence). The CDR3 consists of 15 residues. V lost 5 bases to trimming and J lost 5 bases; unmatched junction nucleotides: 4. CDR3 sequence: CASSPRLAGDNEQFF. The CDR3 DNA sequence: TGTGCCAGCAGCCCTCGACTAGCGGGGGACAATGAGCAGTTCTTC.

The J gene is TRBJ1-3, the V gene TRBV6-5; D may be TRBD1 (5 bases). The CDR3 loop spans 15 amino acids. CDR1 is MNHEY, CDR2 SVGAGI, per germline. Trimming cost V 9 bases and J 0 bases, with 15 bases left between them. CDR3 coding DNA: TGTGCCAGTGGTCGGGGGGACGGCTCTGGAAACACCATATATTTT. Its protein product is CASGRGDGSGNTIYF.

The J gene is TRBJ2-7, the V gene TRBV3-1 (or the pseudogene TRBV3-2), with a tentative D call TRBD1 (5 bases). The CDR3 is 15 amino acids. Germline CDR1 reads LGHDT; CDR2 reads YNNKEL (reference sequence). Trimming removed 2 bases at V and 0 bases at J, with 11 bases between. The CDR3 nucleotides are TGTGCCAGCAGCCAAACTCAGGGTGGCTCCTACGAGCAGTACTTC. Its protein product is CASSQTQGGSYEQYF.

V usage is TRBV30 and J usage is TRBJ2-1, with a weak D call TRBD1 (6 bases). Trimming stripped 3 bases from V and 3 bases from J, with 15 bases between. Germline V gene sequence: CDR1 GTSNPN, CDR2 SVGIG (reference sequence). The CDR3 spans 15 residues. CDR3 in DNA: TGTGCCTGGAGCTCCGGACAGCTCCACTACAATGAGCAGTTCTTC. Translated, it gives CAWSSGQLHYNEQFF. The full variable domain, with the rest looked up from reference TRBV30 and TRBJ2-1, is SQTIHQWPATLVQPVGSPLSLECTVEGTSNPNLYWYRQAAGRGLQLLFYSVGIGQISSEVPQNLSASRPQDRQFILSSKKLLLSDSGFYLCAWSSGQLHYNEQFFGPGTRLTVL.

This chain connects TRBV7-2 to TRBJ2-3; 8 bases agree with TRBD1. This CDR3 has 16 amino acids. The V segment lost 5 bases and the J segment 4 bases; nucleotides outside the gene matches: 11. From germline, CDR1 is SGHTA and CDR2 FQGNSA. CDR3 nucleotide sequence: TGTGCCAGCAGCCCTAGACGGCCACAGGGGGCAGATACGCAGTATTTT. Translated, it gives CASSPRRPQGADTQYF.

The chain recombines TRBV12-3 or TRBV12-4 with TRBJ2-1; no clear D gene. V was clipped by 7 bases and J by 7 bases, with 14 bases between them. CDR3 length equals 13 residues. The CDR3 sequence is CASIEYPKNEQFF. CDR3 coding DNA: TGTGCCAGCATTGAATACCCTAAAAATGAGCAGTTCTTC.

The V call is TRBV28, the J call TRBJ2-6, with a possible D match to TRBD1 (6 bases). Trimming left V 6 bases short and J 0 bases short, with 15 bases between. CDR3 length: 17 residues. The germline CDR1 and CDR2 sequences are MDHEN and SYDVKM. The chain's CDR3 is CASRKGGSASGANVLTF. CDR3 nucleotides: TGTGCCAGCAGAAAAGGGGGAAGCGCCTCTGGGGCCAACGTCCTGACTTTC.

The genes are TRBV28 and TRBJ2-7; possibly TRBD1 for D (5 bases). The CDR3 is 12 amino acids. CDR1 MDHEN and CDR2 SYDVKM come from the germline V gene. The germline V and J ends were trimmed by 5 bases and 2 bases, with 7 bases remaining between them. CDR3 DNA sequence: TGTGCCAGCAGTGCCAGGGCCTACGAGCAGTACTTC. Its protein is CASSARAYEQYF. The full variable domain, completed using reference TRBV28 and TRBJ2-7, is DVKVTQSSRYLVKRTGEKVFLECVQDMDHENMFWYRQDPGLGLRLIYFSYDVKMKEKGDIPEGYSVSREKKERFSLILESASTNQTSMYLCASSARAYEQYFGPGTRLTVT.

The chain employs TRBV6-4 and TRBJ2-1, with TRBD2 matching 8 bases. V was pared by 0 bases and J by 0 bases, with 4 bases of the junction left unmatched. CDR3 size: 17 residues. Germline assignment: CDR1 MRHNA and CDR2 SNTAGT. The CDR3 protein is CASSDSTGGGSYNEQFF. CDR3 in DNA: TGTGCCAGCAGTGACTCCACCGGGGGGGGCTCCTACAATGAGCAGTTCTTC.

The rearrangement uses TRBV24-1 and TRBJ1-2, with D possibly TRBD1 on 5 matching bases. CDR1 is KGHDR and CDR2 is SFDVKD in the germline V gene. V shed 11 bases and J shed 4 bases, with 7 bases lying between them. The CDR3 contains 10 residues. CDR3 residues: CARGGYGYTF. In DNA form, the CDR3 reads TGTGCCAGGGGGGGCTATGGCTACACCTTC.

V usage is TRBV29-1 and J usage is TRBJ1-5; perhaps TRBD1 as D (5 bases). This CDR3 is 13 amino acids long. Trimming removed 4 bases at V and 0 bases at J, with 7 bases between. Germline CDR1 and CDR2: SQVTM and ANQGSEA. CDR3 DNA sequence: TGCAGCGTTGCTCAGGGTAGCAATCAGCCCCAGCATTTT. Encoded protein: CSVAQGSNQPQHF.

The rearrangement joins TRBV5-1 to TRBJ2-5, with D tentatively TRBD1 (6 bases). The germline V gene has CDR1 SGHRS and CDR2 YFSETQ. Trimming shortened V by 7 bases and J by 0 bases, and 10 bases separated the two germline ends. The CDR3 runs to 13 residues. CDR3 amino acids: CASRDTNQETQYF. CDR3 in DNA: TGCGCCAGCCGGGACACCAACCAAGAGACCCAGTACTTC.

The rearrangement uses TRBV7-2 and TRBJ2-5; 9 nucleotides line up with TRBD1. CDR1 SGHTA and CDR2 FQGNSA come from the germline V gene. The ends lost 7 bases at V and 5 bases at J; junction bases unmatched: 14. This CDR3 is 16 amino acids long. This chain's CDR3 is CASTQTTGTGWETQYF. Here the CDR3 DNA reads TGTGCCAGCACCCAAACGACCGGGACAGGGTGGGAGACCCAGTACTTC.